This is a list of T cell receptor beta chains from one sample in a study of blood T cell repertoires in COVID-19. The protocol was immunoSEQ multiplex PCR, while the TCRdb copy is restricted to in-frame clones and leaves out a portion. The sample has over 200,000 clones, approximately 90% seen once. The sequencing input was PBMCs or T cells enriched from blood (not recorded which). These receptors came from a woman aged 40 to 49 with acute COVID-19. CDR3s include the opening cysteine and the closing phenylalanine or tryptophan. Each record gives: CDR3 DNA, CDR3 protein, D gene, J gene, V gene. A D gene is named only where the DNA matches it firmly.

TGTGCCAGCGGAGCGAGACCGGACAGGGGGCGTTATCAGCCCCAGCATTTT,CASGARPDRGRYQPQHF,TRBD1,TRBJ1-5,TRBV27
TGTGCCAGCAGCTTAGGGGCGGGAGTCGGTCCTAGCACAGATACGCAGTATTTT,CASSLGAGVGPSTDTQYF,TRBD2,TRBJ2-3,TRBV7-2
TGTGCCAGCAGTTACTTGGCAGGCTACGAGCAGTACTTC,CASSYLAGYEQYF,NA,TRBJ2-7,TRBV6-5
TGTGCCAGCAGCCCACAGGGGTTGGTTAATTCACCCCTCCACTTT,CASSPQGLVNSPLHF,TRBD1,TRBJ1-6,TRBV9
TGCGCCAGCAGCCAAGGGGCGGGAGGCACGAAATACAATGAGCAGTTCTTC,CASSQGAGGTKYNEQFF,TRBD2,TRBJ2-1,TRBV4-3
TGTGCCATCAGGCCTGACAGGGGGTCTCTATCCGACTACACCTTC,CAIRPDRGSLSDYTF,TRBD1,TRBJ1-2,TRBV10-3
TGTGCCAGCAGCTGGGACAGGGGGCAAGAGACCCAGTACTTC,CASSWDRGQETQYF,TRBD1,TRBJ2-5,TRBV11-3
TGTGCCAGCAGCTTAGGAGGGGGAACCTACAATGAGCAGTTCTTC,CASSLGGGTYNEQFF,NA,TRBJ2-1,TRBV11-2
TGTGCCAGCAGTTATTACTGGACAGGCAGTGGAAACACCATATATTTT,CASSYYWTGSGNTIYF,TRBD1,TRBJ1-3,TRBV6-5
TGTGCCAGCAGCTCGTGGGATCAGGGGTACAATGAGCAGTTCTTC,CASSSWDQGYNEQFF,NA,TRBJ2-1,TRBV5-6
TGTGCCAGCAGGGACCGGACGGGGAATAATTCACCCCTCCACTTT,CASRDRTGNNSPLHF,NA,TRBJ1-6,TRBV5-8
TGTGCCAGCAGCTTGGGACAGGGGTTAATTGGGAGCACTGAAGCTTTCTTT,CASSLGQGLIGSTEAFF,TRBD1,TRBJ1-1,TRBV7-2
TGCGCCAGCAGCCAAGGGGGTTATGCCGAGGGGGAGCCCCAGCATTTT,CASSQGGYAEGEPQHF,NA,TRBJ1-5,TRBV4-3
TGTGCCAGCAGCTTAGGTGAACAGGGAAGGACTGAAGCTTTCTTT,CASSLGEQGRTEAFF,NA,TRBJ1-1,TRBV7-9
TGTGCCAGTAGTTTCAGGGATTACGAGCAGTACTTC,CASSFRDYEQYF,NA,TRBJ2-7,TRBV19
TGTGCCAGCAGCCAAGAAGGTCCAGCGGGGAACACAGATACGCAGTATTTT,CASSQEGPAGNTDTQYF,TRBD2,TRBJ2-3,TRBV4-2
TGTGCCAGCAGGACGGGGAACACCGGGGAGCTGTTTTTT,CASRTGNTGELFF,NA,TRBJ2-2,TRBV6-5
TGTGCCAGTCGCGGGACCTTGAACACTGAAGCTTTCTTT,CASRGTLNTEAFF,NA,TRBJ1-1,TRBV27
TGTGCCATCAGTACCGGGACAGGGGGTGAGACCCAGTACTTC,CAISTGTGGETQYF,TRBD1,TRBJ2-5,TRBV10-3
TGTGCCAGCAGCGCTACAGGAGAGACCCAGTACTTC,CASSATGETQYF,NA,TRBJ2-5,TRBV12-3/TRBV12-4
TGTGCCAGCAGTTACTCGGACACGCTGCAGTATTTT,CASSYSDTLQYF,NA,TRBJ2-3,TRBV6-2/TRBV6-3
TGTGCCAGCAGCTTAGGTGGGAGGAACTATGGCTACACCTTC,CASSLGGRNYGYTF,NA,TRBJ1-2,TRBV7-8